The 21 T cell receptor beta chains reported below all come from one sample, sequenced in a study of blood T cell repertoires in COVID-19. The data were produced by immunoSEQ multiplex PCR, yet TCRdb's version contains in-frame clones alone and is incomplete. This table holds more than 250,000 clones, approximately 88% found once. Sequencing was performed on peripheral blood. The origin of the receptors is a human donor in a cohort sampled during active COVID-19.

This rearrangement joins TRBV9 to TRBJ2-1; 8 positions agree with TRBD2. The CDR3 has 15 residues. Germline CDR1 and CDR2: SGDLS and YYNGEE. The J segment lost 4 bases and the V segment lost 1 base, leaving 4 bases of the junction unmatched. CDR3 residues: CASSVSGSGYNEQFF. The CDR3 DNA sequence: TGTGCCAGCAGCGTAAGCGGGAGTGGGTACAATGAGCAGTTCTTC.

The rearrangement joins TRBV10-2 to TRBJ1-5; D is perhaps TRBD1 (5 bases). V shed 0 bases and J shed 4 bases, with 7 bases lying between them. Germline assignment: CDR1 WSHSY and CDR2 SAAADI. The CDR3 consists of 14 residues. This chain's CDR3 is CASSESGVNQPQHF. CDR3 coding DNA: TGCGCCAGCAGTGAGTCAGGGGTTAATCAGCCCCAGCATTTT.

The rearrangement uses TRBV15 and TRBJ2-7, with 7 bases aligning to TRBD2. The V gene end was trimmed by 1 base and the J gene end by 3 bases; junction bases not matched to a gene: 6. Germline V gene lookup returns CDR1 LNHNV and CDR2 YYDKDF (reference sequence). This CDR3 spans 15 amino acids. The CDR3 nucleotides are TGTGCCACCAGCAGAGGGAGGACTAGTTTCTACGAGCAGTACTTC. Translated, it gives CATSRGRTSFYEQYF.

J is TRBJ1-2 and V is TRBV19; tentative D call: TRBD1 (6 bases). V was trimmed by 5 bases and J by 4 bases, leaving 17 bases between them. The CDR3 is 15 residues long. The V gene's germline CDR1 is LNHDA and CDR2 SQIVND (reference sequence). In DNA form, the CDR3 reads TGTGCCAGTAGTGAATCAGGGGACCTCGGCTATGGCTACACCTTC. Translation: CASSESGDLGYGYTF.

The chain is built from TRBV6-2 or TRBV6-3 and TRBJ2-2, with D possibly matching TRBD2 (6 bases). The length of the CDR3 is 13 residues. V lost 0 bases and J 7 bases, leaving 6 bases between the germline ends. Germline CDR1 and CDR2: MNHEY and SVGEGT. CDR3 bases: TGTGCCAGCAGTTACTCGGAGGGCGGGGAGCTGTTTTTT. This codes for CASSYSEGGELFF.

Worth noting for this clone: The same CDR3 is also encoded by other DNA sequences in this sample. The chain recombines TRBV15 with TRBJ2-7; D is uncertain. The CDR3 covers 13 residues. Trimming shortened V by 0 bases and J by 3 bases, and 6 bases separated the two germline ends. Germline V CDR1 and CDR2: LNHNV, YYDKDF (reference sequence). CDR3 nucleotide sequence: TGTGCCACCAGCAGAGACCTCAGCTACGAGCAGTACTTC. Protein: CATSRDLSYEQYF.

This clone has just one count. The chain employs TRBV5-4 and TRBJ1-4, with 8 bases identical to TRBD1. Germline V gene lookup returns CDR1 SGHNT and CDR2 YYREEE (reference sequence). The length of the CDR3 is 14 residues. V lost 2 bases to trimming and J lost 7 bases; unmatched junction nucleotides: 4. CDR3 in DNA: TGTGCCAGCAGCTTTGGACAGGGCGGTGAAAAACTGTTTTTT. Protein: CASSFGQGGEKLFF.

The V and J genes are TRBV7-2 and TRBJ2-1; D perhaps matches TRBD2 (7 bases). Germline V gene data show CDR1 as SGHTA and CDR2 as FQGNSA. The CDR3 runs to 17 residues. V was clipped by 3 bases and J by 0 bases, with 15 bases between them. The CDR3 bases are TGTGCCAGCAGCTTCGGGGGCGGGGGCGCCTCCTACAATGAGCAGTTCTTC. This codes for CASSFGGGGASYNEQFF.

V usage is TRBV12-3 or TRBV12-4 and J usage is TRBJ2-7, with 7 bases matching TRBD1. This CDR3 has 12 amino acids. Losses at the gene ends were 5 bases for V and 3 bases for J; bases not matched to a gene: 1. CDR3 coding DNA: TGTGCCAGCAGTGACAGGGACTACGAGCAGTACTTC. Translating it yields CASSDRDYEQYF.

The chain carries TRBV5-1 and TRBJ2-7, with 9 bases lining up with TRBD1. The CDR3 length is 16 residues. The germline V gene encodes CDR1 SGHRS and CDR2 YFSETQ. The V gene end was trimmed by 4 bases and the J gene end by 3 bases; junction bases not matched to a gene: 11. The CDR3 protein is CASSEGDRDVNYEQYF. The DNA for the CDR3 is TGCGCCAGCAGCGAGGGGGACAGGGACGTGAACTACGAGCAGTACTTC.

This chain links TRBV11-3 with TRBJ2-7; 7 bases agree with TRBD1. Germline values: CDR1 SGHNT, CDR2 YENEEA. V dropped 5 bases and J dropped 0; count of bases not matched to a gene: 7. This CDR3 has 15 amino acids. CDR3 in amino acids: CASSPSDRNSYEQYF. CDR3 nucleotides: TGTGCCAGCAGCCCGTCGGACAGGAACTCCTACGAGCAGTACTTC.

The chain joins TRBV10-2 to TRBJ2-7; TRBD1 matches 8 bases. Germline loops: CDR1 WSHSY, CDR2 SAAADI. V was clipped by 6 bases and J by 7 bases; unmatched bases: 8. The CDR3 totals 13 residues. The CDR3 region is CASRSQGGGEQYF. The CDR3 bases are TGCGCCAGCAGGTCACAGGGGGGTGGTGAGCAGTACTTC.

This chain joins TRBV5-5 and TRBJ1-2; a possible D gene is TRBD1 (6 bases). In germline, CDR1 is SGHKS, CDR2 YYEKEE (reference sequence). The germline V and J ends were trimmed by 2 bases and 7 bases, with 9 bases remaining between them. The CDR3 covers 12 residues. The CDR3 DNA reads as TGTGCCAGCAGCTTTACAGGGCTTGGCTACACCTTC. As protein: CASSFTGLGYTF.

The gene calls are TRBV11-3 and TRBJ1-1, with D possibly matching TRBD1 (6 bases). V was shortened by 2 bases and J by 1 base, with 8 bases between the two germline ends. There are 14 residues in the CDR3. Germline assignment: CDR1 SGHNT and CDR2 YENEEA. In nucleotides, the CDR3 is TGTGCCAGCAGCTTATCAGGGGAGAACACTGAAGCTTTCTTT. Translated: CASSLSGENTEAFF.

The chain joins TRBV7-8 to TRBJ1-3; D unresolved. Germline CDR1 and CDR2: SGHVS and FQNEAQ. The V gene lost 2 bases and the J gene lost 0 bases, with 14 bases spanning the gap. The CDR3 extends over 17 amino acids. The CDR3 bases are TGTGCCAGCAGCTTAATAAGTACGACTCTCTCTGGAAACACCATATATTTT. Protein: CASSLISTTLSGNTIYF. Using reference TRBV7-8 and TRBJ1-3 for the parts outside the CDR3, the full variable domain is GAGVSQSPRYKVAKRGQDVALRCDPISGHVSLFWYQQALGQGPEFLTYFQNEAQLDKSGLPSDRFFAERPEGSVSTLKIQRTQQEDSAVYLCASSLISTTLSGNTIYFGEGSWLTVV.

The chain carries TRBV4-3 and TRBJ2-2, with 7 bases fitting TRBD1. The CDR3 runs 16 residues. The germline CDR1 and CDR2 sequences are LGHNA and YSLEER. The ends lost 3 bases at V and 1 base at J; junction bases unmatched: 5. CDR3 sequence reads: CASSQLTGLNTGELFF. CDR3 in DNA: TGCGCCAGCAGCCAGTTGACAGGGCTGAACACCGGGGAGCTGTTTTTT.

This chain joins TRBV6-2 or TRBV6-3 and TRBJ2-3; D is perhaps TRBD2 (6 bases). The germline V and J ends were trimmed by 0 bases and 6 bases, with 19 bases remaining between them. Germline V gene data show CDR1 as MNHEY and CDR2 as SVGEGT. This CDR3 is 17 amino acids long. DNA of the CDR3: TGTGCCAGCAGTTACTCGATCGGGGGAGGATTTTGGGATACGCAGTATTTT. Translated, it gives CASSYSIGGGFWDTQYF.

The chain recombines TRBV19 with TRBJ2-1; D unclear. V gave up 6 bases and J gave up 0 bases, with 12 bases separating them. The germline gives CDR1 LNHDA, CDR2 SQIVND (reference sequence). The CDR3 contains 15 residues. As DNA, the CDR3 is TGTGCCAGTAGCGGCGGCCAACCCTCCTACAATGAGCAGTTCTTC. Translating it yields CASSGGQPSYNEQFF.

This chain uses TRBV5-4 with TRBJ2-1; 9 nucleotides match TRBD2. From germline, CDR1 is SGHNT and CDR2 YYREEE (reference sequence). The CDR3 consists of 15 residues. The V gene end was trimmed by 0 bases and the J gene end by 9 bases; junction bases not matched to a gene: 7. For the CDR3, the DNA is TGTGCCAGCAGCTTGGTCTTAGCGGGGGCCTTTGAGCAGTTCTTC. Translation gives CASSLVLAGAFEQFF.

In DNA form, the CDR3 reads TGCGCCAGCAGCTTGGCTGATACGCAGTATTTT. This encodes CASSLADTQYF. The chain combines TRBV5-1 with TRBJ2-3; D is uncertain. Looked up from germline, CDR1 is SGHRS and CDR2 is YFSETQ. Trimming removed 0 bases at V and 6 bases at J, with 2 bases between. This CDR3 has 11 residues.

This sequence joins TRBV18 and TRBJ2-7; the match to TRBD1 covers 9 bases. The CDR3 is 17 residues long. V trimming: 4 bases; J trimming: 0 bases; junction bases outside the gene matches: 10. Germline CDR1 and CDR2: KGHSH and LQKENI. This chain's CDR3 is CASSLRSWDRVSYEQYF. As DNA, the CDR3 is TGTGCCAGCTCACTGCGTAGTTGGGACAGGGTCTCCTACGAGCAGTACTTC.